Listed below are T cell receptor beta chains from one sample, sequenced in a study of CXCR3-negative and CXCR3-positive naive CD8 T cells. TCRdb reprocessed the 5' RACE reads; each CDR3 protein has one entry and no DNA is given. Seen in this sample are 84,000 or so distinct CDR3 sequences; the ten most common clones hold approximately 0.5%. Sequenced material: naive CXCR3+ CD8+ T cells from blood. The source is a human donor in good health. Some clones in this sample may be carry-over from other donors' samples. CDR3s include the opening cysteine and the closing phenylalanine or tryptophan.

TRBV20-1	TRBJ1-1	13	CSAQGRENTEAFF
TRBV20-1	TRBJ1-1	13	CSATGGGHTEAFF
TRBV4-3	TRBJ2-7	15	CASSPGTSGGAEQYF
TRBV19	TRBJ2-1	15	CASRLTGGSYNEQFF
TRBV7-2	TRBJ2-7	14	CASSILAAVSEQYF
TRBV14	TRBJ2-4	16	CASSQDTGVAKNIQYF
TRBV29-1	TRBJ1-2	13	CSVEGLREDGYTF
TRBV19	TRBJ1-1	14	CASKEEIMNTEAFF
TRBV9	TRBJ1-1	15	CASQAGTGGNTEAFF
TRBV6-5	TRBJ2-7	14	CASSPRQGYYEQYF
TRBV10-3	TRBJ2-7	15	CAIGGLADSSYEQYF
TRBV20-1	TRBJ2-7	16	CSAAYTGTGDPYEQYF
TRBV29-1	TRBJ1-2	22	CSVEDSIKEAGTGAHIPYGYTF
TRBV21-1	TRBJ2-2	17	CASSSRGDRGRTGELFF
TRBV6-5	TRBJ2-1	15	CASSYISASYNEQFF
TRBV4-1	TRBJ1-1	15	CASSQNDGTYTEAFF
TRBV7-6	TRBJ2-5	14	CASSLAAGEDTQYF
TRBV29-1	TRBJ2-5	13	CSVNQGSGGTQYF
TRBV12-5	TRBJ2-1	11	CASGFGREQFF
TRBV15	TRBJ2-1	18	CATSRVEGLESGGNEQFF
TRBV28	TRBJ2-5	16	CASSLGRARFRETQYF
TRBV6-2/TRBV6-3	TRBJ2-2	12	CASSYYDGELFF
TRBV12-3/TRBV12-4	TRBJ2-3	14	CASSLDREADTQYF
TRBV29-1	TRBJ2-1	14	CSVAGTREYNEQFF
TRBV28	TRBJ1-2	11	CASRNLGLRTF
TRBV3-1	TRBJ2-7	14	CASTLGQGAREQYF
TRBV12-3/TRBV12-4	TRBJ1-2	14	CASSRGLAPRGYTF
TRBV20-1	TRBJ2-7	12	CSAKQGAYEQYF
TRBV21-1	TRBJ1-5	16	CASSKSVTSGRQPQHF
TRBV28	TRBJ2-7	16	CASSPLTSGSIYEQYF
TRBV4-1	TRBJ2-7	15	CASSQDPDTLYEQYF
TRBV6-2/TRBV6-3	TRBJ1-5	14	CASSSGGLGQPQHF
TRBV30	TRBJ2-7	14	CAWSSGGAADEQYF
TRBV20-1	TRBJ2-3	13	CSALPGPWDTQYF
TRBV20-1	TRBJ1-1	12	CSAGDSSIEAFF
TRBV20-1	TRBJ2-7	15	CSARGGSGDTSGQYF
TRBV28	TRBJ2-1	21	CASSSNPTRGGGDNSYNEQFF
TRBV4-1	TRBJ2-7	15	CASSPWTGGSNEQYF
TRBV7-9	TRBJ2-7	19	CASSLVARRGSRGPDEQYF
TRBV6-1	TRBJ2-1	15	CASSEGQGTVVEQFF
TRBV7-9	TRBJ2-7	14	CASSLEEGRNEQYF
TRBV5-1	TRBJ2-1	13	CASSFDRVNEQFF
TRBV5-4	TRBJ2-1	15	CASSLDRGLGNEQFF
TRBV7-6	TRBJ2-7	16	CASSPGLVGRNYEQYF
TRBV7-2	TRBJ2-7	12	CASSWTGGEQYF